This T cell receptor beta chain was retrieved from a study of tumor and adjacent non-tumor tissue in lung cancer. RNA was extracted from bulk tissue without any cell sorting. This non-tumor lung sample came from over 3 cm beyond the tumor edge. The germline V and J ends were trimmed by 7 bases and 14 bases, with 19 bases remaining between them. This CDR3 region has 12 residues. A single count supports this clonotype. A modified ARM-PCR protocol with three rounds of nested PCR amplified TCRbeta. One entry per CDR3 protein results from TCRdb running MiXCR on the multiplex PCR reads. The data show 98,000 or so distinct CDR3 sequences, 75% to 90% seen once.

The sample taken for sequencing was distant non-tumor lung tissue. This sequence joins TRBV12-3 or TRBV12-4 and TRBJ2-3, with D possibly matching TRBD1 (6 bases). The sequence was obtained from a man aged 55 to 70 with small cell lung cancer. CDR3 sequence (DNA): TGTGCCAGCATTTTTGCCAGGGGTTTCTTGTATTTT. Its protein product is CASIFARGFLYF.